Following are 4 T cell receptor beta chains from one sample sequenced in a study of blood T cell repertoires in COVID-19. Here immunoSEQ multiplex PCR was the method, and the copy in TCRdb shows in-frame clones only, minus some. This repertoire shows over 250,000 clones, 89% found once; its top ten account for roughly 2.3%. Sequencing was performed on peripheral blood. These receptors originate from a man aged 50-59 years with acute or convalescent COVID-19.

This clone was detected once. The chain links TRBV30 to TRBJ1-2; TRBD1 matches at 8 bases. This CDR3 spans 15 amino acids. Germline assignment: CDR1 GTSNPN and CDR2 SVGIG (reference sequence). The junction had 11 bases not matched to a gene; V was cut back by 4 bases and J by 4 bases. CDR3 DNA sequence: TGTGCCTGGATGACAGGGGCAAGTAGAGGCTATGGCTACACCTTC. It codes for CAWMTGASRGYGYTF.

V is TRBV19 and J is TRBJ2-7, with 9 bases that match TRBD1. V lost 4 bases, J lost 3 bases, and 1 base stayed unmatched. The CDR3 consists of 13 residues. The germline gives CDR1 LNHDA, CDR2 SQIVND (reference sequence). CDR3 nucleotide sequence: TGTGCCAGTAGTACGGGACAGGGCTACGAGCAGTACTTC. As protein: CASSTGQGYEQYF.

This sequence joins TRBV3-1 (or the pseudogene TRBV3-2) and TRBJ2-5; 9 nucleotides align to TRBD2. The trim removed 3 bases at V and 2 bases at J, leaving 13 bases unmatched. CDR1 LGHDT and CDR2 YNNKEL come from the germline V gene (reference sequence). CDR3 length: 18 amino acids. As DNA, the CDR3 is TGTGCCAGCAGCCACGAGCGGGGGGACGGAACCAATCAAGAGACCCAGTACTTC. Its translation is CASSHERGDGTNQETQYF.

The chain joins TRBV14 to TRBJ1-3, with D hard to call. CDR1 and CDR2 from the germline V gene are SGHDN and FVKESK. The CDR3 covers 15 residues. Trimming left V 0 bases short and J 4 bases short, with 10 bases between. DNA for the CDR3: TGTGCCAGCAGCCAAGATTGGAGCTTCGGAAACACCATATATTTT. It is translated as CASSQDWSFGNTIYF.